These T cell receptor beta chains were read from a single sample in a study of T-cell reconstitution after alpha-beta-depleted transplantation in children. TCRdb redid the calling of the PCR reads with MiXCR, one entry per CDR3 protein. The sample records roughly 350,000 distinct CDR3 sequences, under 20% being singletons. Sequencing used PBMCs, mostly from graft donor cells, obtained 360 days after TCRalphabeta/CD19-depleted stem cell transplant. These receptors were obtained from a male patient between 2 and 10 years old who had a stem cell transplant for acute lymphoblastic leukemia, so the T cells may come from the graft donor. The conserved cysteine and the conserved F or W are not part of the CDR3 here.

CDR3 protein | V gene | CDR3 length
ASGFLLTEQGHNEQF | TRBV12-5 | 15
ASSSPDRTYEQY | TRBV28 | 12
ASSPSGHPSSYNSPLH | TRBV4-1 | 16
SAHTSGGSSYEQY | TRBV20-1 | 13
AISTEADTQY | TRBV10-3 | 10
ASSSRTEGYEQY | TRBV4-1 | 12
ASSLDPSEYEQY | TRBV11-2 | 12
ASSAAGFTYEQY | TRBV25-1 | 12
ASSGPGRNQPQH | TRBV27 | 12
ASSDGLGNEQF | TRBV9 | 11
ASSPSPGGQETQY | TRBV3-1 | 13
ASSTYRDFGYT | TRBV7-9 | 11
ASKPNSYNEQF | TRBV19 | 11
ASSLVDSPYGYT | TRBV7-9 | 12
SARGIGEAYNEQF | TRBV20-1 | 13
ASSPLQSLQETQY | TRBV12-3/TRBV12-4 | 13
SVEVATRYEQY | TRBV29-1 | 11
ASSAGTGGDMGSAHQF | TRBV14 | 16
SVVGLSGRDTGELF | TRBV29-1 | 14
ASTGTSNEQF | TRBV12-3/TRBV12-4 | 10
ASSKDSTPYEQY | TRBV6-2/TRBV6-3 | 12
SYKTTGGFEQY | TRBV29-1 | 11
ASSPGGGWDTEAF | TRBV12-3/TRBV12-4 | 13
ASSQFSHGVRDTGELF | TRBV4-3 | 16
ASSLDGGNTEAF | TRBV5-1 | 12
ASTPGGIYGYT | TRBV28 | 11
ASSSTGGGQEQF | TRBV5-5 | 12
ASQRQGKANEQF | TRBV19 | 12
SDARTGQETQY | TRBV29-1 | 11
ASSLWGSPSYEQY | TRBV27 | 13
SARGGMGTEAF | TRBV20-1 | 11
ASSLDRGPTYEQY | TRBV11-2 | 13
ASSFMSTGTHYTDTQY | TRBV5-1 | 16
ASSRGGYGYT | TRBV25-1 | 10
ATSESRGPGQETQY | TRBV24-1 | 14
ASRDVGGSSTDTQY | TRBV4-2 | 14
ASSIGLVSEQY | TRBV12-3/TRBV12-4 | 11
ASTLGGDYGYT | TRBV9 | 11
AISGGQVSSYEQY | TRBV10-3 | 13
ASSSPGTGLDTQY | TRBV28 | 13
ATSRDGGLGGDTQY | TRBV15 | 14
SALSLGEPNNEQF | TRBV20-1 | 13
ASRGQGNSNTGELF | TRBV12-3/TRBV12-4 | 14